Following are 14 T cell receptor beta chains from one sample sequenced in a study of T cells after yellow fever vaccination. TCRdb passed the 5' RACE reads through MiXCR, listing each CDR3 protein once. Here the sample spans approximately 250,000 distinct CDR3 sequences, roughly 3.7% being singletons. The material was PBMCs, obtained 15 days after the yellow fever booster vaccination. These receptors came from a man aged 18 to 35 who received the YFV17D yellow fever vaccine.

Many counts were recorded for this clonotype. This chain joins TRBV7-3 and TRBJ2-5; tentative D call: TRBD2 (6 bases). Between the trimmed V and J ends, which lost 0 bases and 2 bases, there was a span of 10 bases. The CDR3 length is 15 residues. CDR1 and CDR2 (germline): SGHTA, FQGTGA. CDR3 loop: CASSLTPGGQETQYF. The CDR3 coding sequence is TGTGCCAGCAGCTTAACCCCCGGGGGTCAAGAGACCCAGTACTTC.

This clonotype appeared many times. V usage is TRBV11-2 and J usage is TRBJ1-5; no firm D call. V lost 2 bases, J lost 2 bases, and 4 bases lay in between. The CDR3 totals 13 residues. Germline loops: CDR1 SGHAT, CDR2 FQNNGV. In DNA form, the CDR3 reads TGTGCCAGCAGCTTAACCCGCAATCAGCCCCAGCATTTT. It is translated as CASSLTRNQPQHF. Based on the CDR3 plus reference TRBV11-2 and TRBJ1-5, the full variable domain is EAGVAQSPRYKIIEKRQSVAFWCNPISGHATLYWYQQILGQGPKLLIQFQNNGVVDDSQLPKDRFSAERLKGVDSTLKIQPAKLEDSAVYLCASSLTRNQPQHFGDGTRLSIL.

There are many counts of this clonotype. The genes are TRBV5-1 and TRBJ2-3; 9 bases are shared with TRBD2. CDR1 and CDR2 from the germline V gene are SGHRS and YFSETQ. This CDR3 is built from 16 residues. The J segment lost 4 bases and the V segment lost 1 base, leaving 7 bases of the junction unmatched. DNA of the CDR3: TGCGCCAGCAGCTTGTTCAGCGGGGGGAGCCCAGATACGCAGTATTTT. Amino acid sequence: CASSLFSGGSPDTQYF.

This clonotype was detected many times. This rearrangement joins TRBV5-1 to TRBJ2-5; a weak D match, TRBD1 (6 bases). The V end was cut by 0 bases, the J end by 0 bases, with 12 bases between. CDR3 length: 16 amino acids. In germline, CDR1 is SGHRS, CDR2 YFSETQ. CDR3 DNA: TGCGCCAGCAGCTTGGCCCGGGACACGTACCAAGAGACCCAGTACTTC. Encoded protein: CASSLARDTYQETQYF. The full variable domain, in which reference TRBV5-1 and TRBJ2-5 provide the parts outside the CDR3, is KAGVTQTPRYLIKTRGQQVTLSCSPISGHRSVSWYQQTPGQGLQFLFEYFSETQRNKGNFPGRFSGRQFSNSRSEMNVSTLELGDSALYLCASSLARDTYQETQYFGPGTRLLVL.

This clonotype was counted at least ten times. The CDR3 here is CASSSGTGTLETQYF. The CDR3 DNA reads TGTGCCAGCAGCTCCGGGACAGGGACTTTAGAGACCCAGTACTTC. The rearrangement uses TRBV5-5 and TRBJ2-5; the match to TRBD1 covers 9 bases. Germline V lookup: CDR1 SGHKS, CDR2 YYEKEE (reference sequence). The CDR3 is 15 amino acids. The J segment lost 4 bases and the V segment lost 3 bases, leaving 7 bases of the junction unmatched. Looking up the rest from reference TRBV5-5 and TRBJ2-5 gives the full variable domain: DAGVTQSPTHLIKTRGQQVTLRCSPISGHKSVSWYQQVLGQGPQFIFQYYEKEERGRGNFPDRFSARQFPNYSSELNVNALLLGDSALYLCASSSGTGTLETQYFGPGTRLLVL.

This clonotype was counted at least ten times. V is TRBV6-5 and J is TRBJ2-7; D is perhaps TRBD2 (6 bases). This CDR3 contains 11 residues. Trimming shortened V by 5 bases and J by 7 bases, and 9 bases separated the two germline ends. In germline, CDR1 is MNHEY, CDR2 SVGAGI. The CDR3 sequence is CASSGGLEQYF. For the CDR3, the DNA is TGTGCCAGCAGTGGAGGGCTTGAGCAGTACTTC.

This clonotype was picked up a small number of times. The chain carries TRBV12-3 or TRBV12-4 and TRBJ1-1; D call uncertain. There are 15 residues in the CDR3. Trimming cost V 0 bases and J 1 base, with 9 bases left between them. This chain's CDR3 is CASSLALEENTEAFF. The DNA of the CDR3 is TGTGCCAGCAGTTTAGCGTTAGAGGAGAACACTGAAGCTTTCTTT.

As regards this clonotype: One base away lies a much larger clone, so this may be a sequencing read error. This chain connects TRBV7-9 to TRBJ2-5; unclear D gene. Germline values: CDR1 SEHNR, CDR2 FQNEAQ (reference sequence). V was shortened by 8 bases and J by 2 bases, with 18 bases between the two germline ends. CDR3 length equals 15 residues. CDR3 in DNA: TGTGCCAGCTGCGACACGGAAAGATTACAAGAGACCCAGTACTTC. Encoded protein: CASCDTERLQETQYF.

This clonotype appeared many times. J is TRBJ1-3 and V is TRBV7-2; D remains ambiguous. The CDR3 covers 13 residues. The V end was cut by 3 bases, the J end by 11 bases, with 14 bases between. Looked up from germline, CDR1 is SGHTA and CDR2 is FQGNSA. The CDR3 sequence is CASSFAAMESIYF. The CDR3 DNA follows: TGTGCCAGCAGCTTCGCAGCTATGGAGTCCATATATTTT.

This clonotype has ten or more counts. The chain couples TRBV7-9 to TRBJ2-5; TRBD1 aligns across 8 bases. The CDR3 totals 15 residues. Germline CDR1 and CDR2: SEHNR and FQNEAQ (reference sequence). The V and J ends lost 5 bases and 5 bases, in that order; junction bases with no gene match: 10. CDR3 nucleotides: TGTGCCAGCAGCCCGGGGCAGGGGGCTTGGGAGACCCAGTACTTC. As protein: CASSPGQGAWETQYF.

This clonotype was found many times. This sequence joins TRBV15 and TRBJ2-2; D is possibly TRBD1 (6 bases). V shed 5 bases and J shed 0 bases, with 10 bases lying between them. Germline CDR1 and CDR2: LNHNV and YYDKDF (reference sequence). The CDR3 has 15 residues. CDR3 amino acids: CATSPGTTNTGELFF. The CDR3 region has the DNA TGTGCCACCAGCCCCGGGACAACGAACACCGGGGAGCTGTTTTTT.

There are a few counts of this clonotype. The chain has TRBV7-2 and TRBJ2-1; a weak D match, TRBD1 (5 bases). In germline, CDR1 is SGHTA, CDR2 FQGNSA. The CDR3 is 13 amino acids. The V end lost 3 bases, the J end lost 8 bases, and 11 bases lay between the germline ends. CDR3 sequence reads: CASSFRVVDEQFF. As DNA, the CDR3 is TGTGCCAGCAGCTTCAGGGTCGTTGATGAGCAGTTCTTC.

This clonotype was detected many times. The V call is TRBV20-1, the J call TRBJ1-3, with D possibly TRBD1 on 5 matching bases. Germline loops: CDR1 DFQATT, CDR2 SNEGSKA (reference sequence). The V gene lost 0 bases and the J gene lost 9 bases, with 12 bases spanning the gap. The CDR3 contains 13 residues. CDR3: CSARDRVDGTIYF. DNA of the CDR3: TGCAGTGCTAGAGACAGGGTGGATGGCACCATATATTTT.

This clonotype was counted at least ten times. The CDR3 is CASRGTGGFIGELFF. The CDR3 DNA follows: TGTGCCAGCAGGGGGACAGGGGGCTTTATCGGGGAGCTGTTTTTT. The chain links TRBV6-1 to TRBJ2-2; TRBD1 matches 12 bases. The CDR3 runs to 15 residues. Trimming cost V 6 bases and J 7 bases; bases outside gene matches: 6. Germline CDR1 reads MNHNS; CDR2 reads SASEGT.